The clone carrying this TCR beta chain was seen many times. Its specificity is not known. TCRalpha and TCRbeta libraries used 5'RACE with constant-segment primers and UMIs. TCRdb re-called the 5' RACE reads through MiXCR, storing one row per CDR3 protein. The sample carries about 320,000 distinct CDR3 sequences, around 15% recorded once. This sample is drawn from a study of T-cell memory formation after mild COVID-19. Study-wide background: The two donors had largely donor-specific TCR clusters.

From germline, CDR1 is SEHNR and CDR2 FQNEAQ (reference sequence). The CDR3 has 13 amino acids. V lost 4 bases and J 4 bases, leaving 8 bases between the germline ends. Whole-study findings and limits: Clonal second-wave expansions that peaked on day 37 had unconfirmed SARS-CoV-2 specificity. Whereas later expanders leaned CD4+, clones contracting day 15 to 85 showed a balanced CD4/CD8 makeup.

This clonotype was sampled from a man younger than 35 who had mild COVID-19 (a few samples of this study predate the infection). Cell type and time point are not known. The sample was PBMCs or a T cell subset sorted from them (not recorded which). The chain uses TRBV7-9 and TRBJ2-1, with D hard to call. Here the CDR3 DNA reads TGTGCCAGCAGCTCGCAGGAGTACAATGAGCAGTTCTTC. As protein: CASSSQEYNEQFF.